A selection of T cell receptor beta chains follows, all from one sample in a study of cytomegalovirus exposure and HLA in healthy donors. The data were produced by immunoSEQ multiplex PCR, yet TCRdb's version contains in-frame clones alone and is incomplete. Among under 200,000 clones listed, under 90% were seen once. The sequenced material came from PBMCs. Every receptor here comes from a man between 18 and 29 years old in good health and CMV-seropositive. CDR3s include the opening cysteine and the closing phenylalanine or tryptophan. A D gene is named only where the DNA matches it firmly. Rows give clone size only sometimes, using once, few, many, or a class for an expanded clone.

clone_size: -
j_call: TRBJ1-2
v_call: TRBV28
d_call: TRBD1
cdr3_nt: TGTGCCAGCAGTGAAAGGACAGGGGATGGCTACACCTTC
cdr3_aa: CASSERTGDGYTF

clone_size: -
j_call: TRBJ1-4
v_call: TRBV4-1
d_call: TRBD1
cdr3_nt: TGCGCCAGCAGCTTCCGAGACACCTCGGGACAGGGGCGCGTGGGGGCTAATGAAAAACTGTTTTTT
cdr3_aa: CASSFRDTSGQGRVGANEKLFF

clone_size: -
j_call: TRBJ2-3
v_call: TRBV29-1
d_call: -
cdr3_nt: TGCAGCGTTGGGGCCGGAACAGATACGCAGTATTTT
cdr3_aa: CSVGAGTDTQYF

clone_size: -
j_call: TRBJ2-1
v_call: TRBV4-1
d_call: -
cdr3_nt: TGCGCCAGCAGCCAAATCGGGAATGAGCAGTTCTTC
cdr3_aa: CASSQIGNEQFF

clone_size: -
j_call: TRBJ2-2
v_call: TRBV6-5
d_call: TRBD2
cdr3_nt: TGTGCCAGCACCTCACTAGCGGGATTCGGGGAGCTGTTTTTT
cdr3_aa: CASTSLAGFGELFF

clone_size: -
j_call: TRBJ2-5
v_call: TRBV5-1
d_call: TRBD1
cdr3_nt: TGCGCCAGCAGCTTGGTTGGGACAGGGGTGACCCAGTACTTC
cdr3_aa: CASSLVGTGVTQYF

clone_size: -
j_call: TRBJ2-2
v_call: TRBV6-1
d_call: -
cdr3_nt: TGTGCCAGCAGAGGGGAAAGGGGGGAGCTGTTTTTT
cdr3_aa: CASRGERGELFF

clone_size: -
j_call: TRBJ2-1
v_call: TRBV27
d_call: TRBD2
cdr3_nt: TGTGCCAGCAGTTTAGCGGGAGTGGGCAATGAGCAGTTCTTC
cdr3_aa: CASSLAGVGNEQFF

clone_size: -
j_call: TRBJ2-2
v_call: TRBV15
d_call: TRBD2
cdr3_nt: TGTGCCACCAGCGGAGCGGGAGCTGGTACCGGGGAGCTGTTTTTT
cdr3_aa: CATSGAGAGTGELFF

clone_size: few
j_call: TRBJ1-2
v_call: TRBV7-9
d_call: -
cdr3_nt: TGTGCCAGCAGCGCTACTGGGACACTCTATGGCTACACCTTC
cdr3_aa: CASSATGTLYGYTF

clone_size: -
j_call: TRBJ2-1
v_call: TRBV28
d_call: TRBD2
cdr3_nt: TGTGCCAGCACTCTTGGGGGGGTAAGCTTTTACAATGAGCAGTTCTTC
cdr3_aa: CASTLGGVSFYNEQFF

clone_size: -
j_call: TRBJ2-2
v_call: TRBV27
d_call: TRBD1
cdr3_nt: TGTGCCAGCAGTCCCCGGGACAGGGGCACCGGGGAGCTGTTTTTT
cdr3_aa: CASSPRDRGTGELFF

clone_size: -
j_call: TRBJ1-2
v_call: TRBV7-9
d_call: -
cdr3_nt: TGTGCCAGCAGCCCAGGTCGAAACTATGGCTACACCTTC
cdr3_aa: CASSPGRNYGYTF

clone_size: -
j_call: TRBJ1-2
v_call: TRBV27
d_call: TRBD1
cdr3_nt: TGTGCCAGCCAGGGACAGGGGGCGAGGGGCTACACCTTC
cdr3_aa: CASQGQGARGYTF

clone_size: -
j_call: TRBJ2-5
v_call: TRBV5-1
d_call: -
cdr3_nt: TGCGCCAGCAGCTTGACTGAAGAGACCCAGTACTTC
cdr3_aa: CASSLTEETQYF

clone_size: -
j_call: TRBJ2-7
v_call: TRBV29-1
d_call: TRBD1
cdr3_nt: TGCAGCGTTCAAACCGGGACAGGGGGCAGCTACGAGCAGTACTTC
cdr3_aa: CSVQTGTGGSYEQYF

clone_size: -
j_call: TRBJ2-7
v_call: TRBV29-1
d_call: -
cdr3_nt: TGCAGCGCCGGGACACAAGATTCCGAGCAGTACTTC
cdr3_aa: CSAGTQDSEQYF

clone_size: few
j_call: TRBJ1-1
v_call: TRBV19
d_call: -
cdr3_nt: TGTGCCAGTAGTATCCCACAGGGAGAGGCTTTCTTT
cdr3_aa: CASSIPQGEAFF

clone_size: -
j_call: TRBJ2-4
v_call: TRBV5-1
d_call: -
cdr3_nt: TGCGCCAGCAGCTTGGTTACAGCTATTTATTCCGACATTCAGTACTTC
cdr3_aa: CASSLVTAIYSDIQYF

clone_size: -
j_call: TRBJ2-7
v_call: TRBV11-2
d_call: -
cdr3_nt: TGTGCCAGCAGCTTAGTCTCGGGACAAGCCTACGAGCAGTACTTC
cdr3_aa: CASSLVSGQAYEQYF

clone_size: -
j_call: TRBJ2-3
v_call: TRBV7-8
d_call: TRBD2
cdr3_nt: TGTGCCAGCAGCCTTAGCGGGAGGGATACGCAGTATTTT
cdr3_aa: CASSLSGRDTQYF

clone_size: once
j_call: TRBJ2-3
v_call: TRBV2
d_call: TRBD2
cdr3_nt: TGTGCCAGCAGAGGAGCGGGAGTTGGAGTGGTGACAGATACGCAGTATTTT
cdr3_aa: CASRGAGVGVVTDTQYF

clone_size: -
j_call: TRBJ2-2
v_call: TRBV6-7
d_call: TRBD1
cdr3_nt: TGTGCCAGCAGTTTGAAACAGGGGTTCGAGGAGCTGTTTTTT
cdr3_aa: CASSLKQGFEELFF

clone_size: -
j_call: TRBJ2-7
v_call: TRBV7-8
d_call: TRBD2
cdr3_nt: TGTGCCAGCAGCGAGGCCGGGACTAGCCGGGCCGAGCAGTACTTC
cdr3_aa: CASSEAGTSRAEQYF

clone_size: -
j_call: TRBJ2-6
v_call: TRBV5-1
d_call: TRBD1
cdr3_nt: TGCGCCAGCAGCGTTGGAAACAGGGGAGCCTCTGGGGCCAACGTCCTGACTTTC
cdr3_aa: CASSVGNRGASGANVLTF

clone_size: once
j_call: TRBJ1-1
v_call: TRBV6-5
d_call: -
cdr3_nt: TGTGCCAGCAGCAAGGACTCGAACACTGAAGCTTTCTTT
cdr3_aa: CASSKDSNTEAFF

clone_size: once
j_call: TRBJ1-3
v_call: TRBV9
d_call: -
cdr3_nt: TGTGCCAGCAGCGTTAACTCTGGAAACACCATATATTTT
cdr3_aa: CASSVNSGNTIYF

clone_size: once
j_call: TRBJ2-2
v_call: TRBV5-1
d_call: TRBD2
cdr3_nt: TGCGCCAGCAGCTTGAGGACTAGCGGGAACACCGGGGAGCTGTTTTTT
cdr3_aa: CASSLRTSGNTGELFF

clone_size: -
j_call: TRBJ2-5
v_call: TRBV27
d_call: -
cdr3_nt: TGTGCCAGCAGTTTCGGGTGCTTTCGAAGTGCCGGACAAGAGACCCAGTACTTC
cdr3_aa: CASSFGCFRSAGQETQYF

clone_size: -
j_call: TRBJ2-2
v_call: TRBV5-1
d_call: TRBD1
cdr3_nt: TGCGCCAGCAGCTGGGACAGTAACACCGGGGAGCTGTTTTTT
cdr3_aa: CASSWDSNTGELFF

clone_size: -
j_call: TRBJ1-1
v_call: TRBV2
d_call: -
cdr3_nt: TGTGCCAGCAGACCTTTCGGGACACCCAACACTGAAGCTTTCTTT
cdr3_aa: CASRPFGTPNTEAFF

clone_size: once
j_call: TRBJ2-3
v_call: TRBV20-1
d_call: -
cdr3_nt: TGCAGCACCGGAGAAGATACGCAGTATTTT
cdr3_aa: CSTGEDTQYF

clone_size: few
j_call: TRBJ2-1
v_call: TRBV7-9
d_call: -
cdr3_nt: TGTGCCAGCAGCCCATTCTTCCAGGGGCTTTACAATGAGCAGTTCTTC
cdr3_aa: CASSPFFQGLYNEQFF

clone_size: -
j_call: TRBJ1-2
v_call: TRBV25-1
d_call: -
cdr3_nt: TGTGCCAGCAGTGGAGGGGGTGGGGGCTACACCTTC
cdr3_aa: CASSGGGGGYTF

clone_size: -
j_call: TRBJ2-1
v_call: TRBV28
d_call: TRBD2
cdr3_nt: TGTGCCAGCAGGGGGACTAGCGGGAGAAAGGGTGAGCAGTTCTTC
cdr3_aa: CASRGTSGRKGEQFF

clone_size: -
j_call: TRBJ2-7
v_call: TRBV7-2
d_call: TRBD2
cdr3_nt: TGTGCCAGCAGCTTAGGGGTCGGCGGTAGCGGGTACTACGAGCAGTACTTC
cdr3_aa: CASSLGVGGSGYYEQYF

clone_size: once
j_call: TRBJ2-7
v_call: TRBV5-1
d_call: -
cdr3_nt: TGCGCCAGCAGCTTGACAGGGACGTACGAGCAGTACTTC
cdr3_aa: CASSLTGTYEQYF

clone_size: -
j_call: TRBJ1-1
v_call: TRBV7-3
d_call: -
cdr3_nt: TGTGCCAGCAGCCCCGACAGTTTGAACACTGAAGCTTTCTTT
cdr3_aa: CASSPDSLNTEAFF